The source of this TCR beta chain is a study of cytomegalovirus exposure and HLA in healthy donors. Study conclusions and caveats: Later on, an analysis found that several of the most significant clusters appeared to be linked to common viral pathogens, which included parvovirus B19. V segments that were indistinguishable, TRBV6-2 and TRBV6-3 among them, were omitted from analysis. After further analysis at a later stage, 15,000 to 20,000 TCR beta sequences were associated with HLA alleles at 0.05 false discovery rate.

A word on this clone: What it recognizes is unknown.

Trimming removed 5 bases from V and 11 bases from J; junction bases left unmatched: 9. CDR1 and CDR2 (germline): SGHTA, FQGNSA. The CDR3 loop spans 15 amino acids. The PCR contained 60 Vbeta and 13 Jbeta primers. The table came from immunoSEQ multiplex PCR; TCRdb's copy has only in-frame clones and leaves some out. The data show tens of thousands of clones, with around 80% seen just once and 4% to 5.5% held by the top ten. The material sequenced was PBMCs. The rearrangement uses TRBV7-2 and TRBJ2-4, with 13 bases identical to TRBD2. The receptor comes from a male donor in good health and CMV-seropositive. CDR3 sequence reads: CASSETSGGVPVQYF. Here the CDR3 DNA reads TGTGCCAGCAGCGAAACTAGCGGGGGGGTTCCGGTTCAGTACTTC.